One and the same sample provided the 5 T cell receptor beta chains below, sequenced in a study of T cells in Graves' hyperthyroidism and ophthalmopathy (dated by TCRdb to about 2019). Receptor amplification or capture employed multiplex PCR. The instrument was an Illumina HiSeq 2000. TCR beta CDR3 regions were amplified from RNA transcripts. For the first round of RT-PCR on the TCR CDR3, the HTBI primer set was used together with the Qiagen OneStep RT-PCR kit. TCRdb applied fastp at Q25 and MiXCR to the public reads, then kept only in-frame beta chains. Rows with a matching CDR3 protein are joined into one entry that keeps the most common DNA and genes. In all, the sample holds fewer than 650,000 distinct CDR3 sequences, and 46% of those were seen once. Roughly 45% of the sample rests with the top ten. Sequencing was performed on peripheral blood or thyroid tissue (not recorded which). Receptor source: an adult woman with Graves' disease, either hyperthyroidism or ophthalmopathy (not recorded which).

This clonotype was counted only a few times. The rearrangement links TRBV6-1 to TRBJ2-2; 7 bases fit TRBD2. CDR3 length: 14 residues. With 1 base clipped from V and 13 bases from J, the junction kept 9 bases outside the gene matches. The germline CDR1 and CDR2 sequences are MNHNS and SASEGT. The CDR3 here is CASSEGLADGRLFF. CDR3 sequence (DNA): TGTGCCAGCAGTGAAGGACTAGCCGATGGGAGGCTGTTTTTT.

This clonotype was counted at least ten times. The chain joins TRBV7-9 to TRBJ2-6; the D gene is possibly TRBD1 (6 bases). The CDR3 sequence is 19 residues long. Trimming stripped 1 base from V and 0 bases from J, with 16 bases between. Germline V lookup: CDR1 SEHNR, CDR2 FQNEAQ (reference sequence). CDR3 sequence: CASSLGADRYSSGANVLTF. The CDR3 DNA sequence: TGTGCCAGCAGCTTAGGGGCCGACAGGTATAGCTCTGGGGCCAACGTCCTGACTTTC.

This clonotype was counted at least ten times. This CDR3 reads CASSPTDGEQYF. In DNA form, the CDR3 reads TGTGCCAGCAGCCCGACGGACGGCGAGCAGTACTTC. V usage is TRBV7-9 and J usage is TRBJ2-7; no firm D call. V lost 5 bases and J lost 6, with 11 bases in between. Germline loops: CDR1 SEHNR, CDR2 FQNEAQ (reference sequence). This CDR3 contains 12 residues.

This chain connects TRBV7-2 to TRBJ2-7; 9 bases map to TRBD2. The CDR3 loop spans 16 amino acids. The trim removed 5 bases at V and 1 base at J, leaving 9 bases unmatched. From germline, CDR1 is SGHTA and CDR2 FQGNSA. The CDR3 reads CASSEPGLALSYEQYF. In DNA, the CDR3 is TGTGCCAGCAGCGAGCCGGGACTAGCCCTATCCTACGAGCAGTACTTC.

The CDR3 reads CSVADRRGQPQHF. The CDR3 region has the DNA TGCAGCGTGGCGGACAGGAGAGGTCAGCCCCAGCATTTT. The chain has TRBV29-1 and TRBJ1-5, with 7 positions matching TRBD1. CDR1 and CDR2 from the germline V gene are SQVTM and ANQGSEA. This CDR3 contains 13 residues. J was trimmed by 6 bases and V by 6 bases; bases with no gene match: 8.